This entry lists 24 T cell receptor beta chains sequenced from one sample in a study of T cells in tumors after PD-1 blockade. The protocol was immunoSEQ multiplex PCR, while the TCRdb copy is restricted to in-frame clones and leaves out a portion. This table holds approximately 60,000 clones, around 80% found once. The specimen comprised PBMCs, sampled before anti-PD-1 treatment. Every receptor here comes from a human donor with basal cell carcinoma.

This chain's CDR3 is CASSGRGQTSMNTEAFF. The CDR3 DNA reads TGCGCCAGCAGTGGGCGGGGACAGACTAGTATGAACACTGAAGCTTTCTTT. The chain links TRBV10-1 to TRBJ1-1; the match to TRBD1 covers 7 bases. This CDR3 is built from 17 residues. Germline CDR1 is WNHNN and CDR2 is SYGVQD (reference sequence). J was trimmed by 0 bases and V by 4 bases; bases with no gene match: 11.

The rearrangement uses TRBV7-3 and TRBJ2-1; 12 positions agree with TRBD2. Germline CDR1 SGHTA, CDR2 FQGTGA. Losses at the gene ends were 4 bases for V and 4 bases for J; bases not matched to a gene: 2. This CDR3 contains 15 residues. CDR3 sequence reads: CASSSGTSGYNEQFF. The CDR3 DNA reads as TGTGCCAGCAGCTCTGGGACTAGCGGGTACAATGAGCAGTTCTTC.

This clone showed up just once. This chain joins TRBV18 and TRBJ1-1; tentatively, D is TRBD1 (6 bases). CDR3 length equals 13 residues. V was clipped by 8 bases and J by 3 bases, with 13 bases between them. The germline V gene encodes CDR1 KGHSH and CDR2 LQKENI. CDR3 nucleotide sequence: TGTGCCAGCCGATCAGGGGTGGACACTGAAGCTTTCTTT. Amino acids: CASRSGVDTEAFF. Combining the CDR3 with reference TRBV18 and TRBJ1-1 gives the whole variable domain NAGVMQNPRHLVRRRGQEARLRCSPMKGHSHVYWYRQLPEEGLKFMVYLQKENIIDESGMPKERFSAEFPKEGPSILRIQQVVRGDSAAYFCASRSGVDTEAFFGQGTRLTVV.

This chain connects TRBV7-6 to TRBJ2-3, with a weak D call TRBD2 (7 bases). CDR3 size: 16 residues. The germline V gene has CDR1 SGHVS and CDR2 FNYEAQ. Trimming pared 5 bases from V and 1 base from J, leaving 16 bases between. The DNA of the CDR3 is TGTGCCAGCAGCACTAGAGGGGGGGTCGGCACAGATACGCAGTATTTT. This gives the protein CASSTRGGVGTDTQYF.

The rearrangement joins TRBV30 to TRBJ1-2; maybe TRBD1 (6 bases). Germline V lookup: CDR1 GTSNPN, CDR2 SVGIG (reference sequence). The V end was cut by 5 bases, the J end by 0 bases, with 10 bases between. This CDR3 is 13 amino acids long. The CDR3 loop reads CAWQGRANYGYTF. CDR3 DNA: TGTGCCTGGCAGGGGCGAGCTAACTATGGCTACACCTTC.

The genes are TRBV5-3 and TRBJ2-2, with D possibly matching TRBD1 (6 bases). TRBV5-3 is designated an ORF whose function remains uncertain. The CDR3 is 16 amino acids. V was clipped by 4 bases and J by 0 bases, with 13 bases between them. CDR3 sequence (DNA): TGTGCCAGAAGCATACGGACAGTTGCGAACACCGGGGAGCTGTTTTTT. Encoded protein: CARSIRTVANTGELFF.

This rearrangement joins TRBV18 to TRBJ2-5; D call uncertain. V was cut by 1 base and J by 4 bases, with 10 bases left in between. The CDR3 is 14 residues long. Germline-derived CDR1 and CDR2 are KGHSH and LQKENI. The CDR3 region is CASSPQGLGETQYF. CDR3 nucleotide sequence: TGTGCCAGCTCACCACAGGGTTTAGGAGAGACCCAGTACTTC.

The CDR3 region is CASSLVPGSYGYTF. The CDR3 DNA sequence: TGCGCCAGCAGCTTGGTGCCGGGCAGCTATGGCTACACCTTC. This rearrangement joins TRBV5-1 to TRBJ1-2, with unresolved D. The CDR3 runs to 14 residues. In germline, CDR1 is SGHRS, CDR2 YFSETQ. The germline V and J ends were trimmed by 0 bases and 4 bases, with 10 bases remaining between them. Complete variable domain (other parts from reference TRBV5-1 and TRBJ1-2): KAGVTQTPRYLIKTRGQQVTLSCSPISGHRSVSWYQQTPGQGLQFLFEYFSETQRNKGNFPGRFSGRQFSNSRSEMNVSTLELGDSALYLCASSLVPGSYGYTFGSGTRLTVV.

The chain employs TRBV3-1 (or the pseudogene TRBV3-2) and TRBJ1-1; TRBD1 matches 7 bases. In germline, CDR1 is LGHDT, CDR2 YNNKEL (reference sequence). Unmatched junction bases numbered 3, after V lost 4 bases and J lost 1 base. This CDR3 comprises 14 residues. CDR3 sequence reads: CASSRGQANTEAFF. The CDR3 coding sequence is TGTGCCAGCAGCCGAGGACAGGCGAACACTGAAGCTTTCTTT.

This chain links TRBV7-3 with TRBJ1-6; tentative D call: TRBD1 (5 bases). CDR1 and CDR2 (germline): SGHTA, FQGTGA. Trimming took off 1 base at V and 7 bases at J, with 8 bases between the two ends. CDR3 length: 14 residues. The CDR3 DNA is TGTGCCAGCAGCTTAAGAAAGGGGAATTCACCCCTCCACTTT. This sequence encodes CASSLRKGNSPLHF.

The chain recombines TRBV12-5 with TRBJ2-3; D uncertain. The CDR3 runs 16 residues. Germline CDR1 and CDR2: LGHNT and FRNRAP. Deletions cut 2 bases from V and 1 base from J, with 13 bases between. The CDR3 region has the DNA TGTGCTAGTGGTTTGCCTCCCACTCGTCGCACAGATACGCAGTATTTT. Protein sequence: CASGLPPTRRTDTQYF.

The J gene is TRBJ2-3, the V gene TRBV19; 10 bases line up with TRBD2. This CDR3 has 16 residues. Germline trimming cut 3 bases from V and 3 bases from J; bases unmatched to any gene: 6. Germline-derived CDR1 and CDR2 are LNHDA and SQIVND (reference sequence). DNA of the CDR3: TGTGCCAGTAGTATCCTAGCGGGGGCCACAACAGATACGCAGTATTTT. Translation: CASSILAGATTDTQYF. Using reference TRBV19 and TRBJ2-3 for the parts outside the CDR3, the full variable domain is DGGITQSPKYLFRKEGQNVTLSCEQNLNHDAMYWYRQDPGQGLRLIYYSQIVNDFQKGDIAEGYSVSREKKESFPLTVTSAQKNPTAFYLCASSILAGATTDTQYFGPGTRLTVL.

This CDR3 reads CASPKVGEGVSAQHF. In DNA, the CDR3 is TGTGCCAGCCCCAAAGTTGGGGAAGGGGTATCAGCCCAGCATTTT. This rearrangement joins TRBV21-1 to TRBJ1-5; TRBD1 reflects the table's D call only, with no check against the DNA. TRBV21-1 counts as a pseudogene. The CDR3 sequence is 15 residues long.

As to this clone: A junction end diverges from the germline sequence, so it may reflect a read error. V and J are TRBV7-2 and TRBJ2-2; maybe TRBD2 (6 bases). From germline, CDR1 is SGHTA and CDR2 FQGNSA. CDR3 size: 16 residues. The CDR3 DNA sequence: TGTGCCAGCAGTTTAGGGCCGCCGGGGGACACCGGGGAGCTGTTTTTT. It encodes CASSLGPPGDTGELFF.

The V call is TRBV3-1 (or the pseudogene TRBV3-2), the J call TRBJ2-3; 15 bases agree with TRBD2. The V segment lost 4 bases and the J segment 4 bases; nucleotides outside the gene matches: 9. The CDR3 length is 18 residues. Germline V gene data show CDR1 as LGHDT and CDR2 as YNNKEL (reference sequence). The CDR3 sequence is CASSPGLAGGPGADTQYF. CDR3 coding DNA: TGTGCCAGCAGCCCCGGACTAGCGGGGGGGCCGGGAGCAGATACGCAGTATTTT.

This chain connects TRBV5-5 to TRBJ1-4, with D unclear. In germline, CDR1 is SGHKS, CDR2 YYEKEE (reference sequence). V lost 0 bases and J lost 1, with 7 bases in between. There are 15 residues in the CDR3. The CDR3 DNA is TGTGCCAGCAGCTTGGAGCAGTTAACTAATGAAAAACTGTTTTTT. It is translated as CASSLEQLTNEKLFF.

The rearrangement uses TRBV6-5 and TRBJ2-2; D may be TRBD2 (6 bases). The CDR3 is 14 residues long. CDR1 and CDR2 (germline): MNHEY, SVGAGI. The ends were cut back, 6 bases at V and 4 bases at J, with 12 bases in the middle. CDR3 loop: CASRGGVGTGELFF. CDR3 coding DNA: TGTGCCAGCAGAGGAGGGGTGGGCACCGGGGAGCTGTTTTTT.

This chain connects TRBV29-1 to TRBJ2-1; 8 nucleotides agree with TRBD2. Germline lookup yields CDR1 SQVTM and CDR2 ANQGSEA. The CDR3 spans 14 residues. J was trimmed by 5 bases and V by 6 bases; bases with no gene match: 9. CDR3 sequence: CSVVSGAINNEQFF. The CDR3 region has the DNA TGCAGCGTGGTTAGCGGGGCGATAAACAATGAGCAGTTCTTC.

The J gene is TRBJ1-1, the V gene TRBV7-6, with a tentative D call TRBD1 (5 bases). Trimming left V 2 bases short and J 3 bases short, with 7 bases between. In germline, CDR1 is SGHVS, CDR2 FNYEAQ. This CDR3 spans 13 amino acids. In DNA, the CDR3 is TGTGCCAGCAGCTTACAGGGTTACACTGAAGCTTTCTTT. The encoded protein is CASSLQGYTEAFF.

V and J are TRBV5-6 and TRBJ2-5, with a tentative D call TRBD1 (6 bases). The V end lost 2 bases, the J end lost 9 bases, and 17 bases lay between the germline ends. Germline values: CDR1 SGHDT, CDR2 YYEEEE. There are 14 residues in the CDR3. The CDR3 nucleotides are TGTGCCAGCAGCTTACAGGGAGCTGAGGAGGCCCAGTACTTC. Its translation is CASSLQGAEEAQYF. The full variable domain, in which reference TRBV5-6 and TRBJ2-5 provide the parts outside the CDR3, is DAGVTQSPTHLIKTRGQQVTLRCSPKSGHDTVSWYQQALGQGPQFIFQYYEEEERQRGNFPDRFSGHQFPNYSSELNVNALLLGDSALYLCASSLQGAEEAQYFGPGTRLLVL.

The chain has TRBV18 and TRBJ2-6; D is undetermined. Germline CDR1 reads KGHSH; CDR2 reads LQKENI. The CDR3 contains 15 residues. V gave up 2 bases and J gave up 5 bases, with 10 bases separating them. The CDR3 protein is CASSPDELWANVLTF. In DNA form, the CDR3 reads TGTGCCAGCTCACCAGACGAACTCTGGGCCAACGTCCTGACTTTC.

The chain is built from TRBV19 and TRBJ1-5, with 7 bases identical to TRBD1. Looked up from germline, CDR1 is LNHDA and CDR2 is SQIVND (reference sequence). CDR3 size: 15 residues. With 7 bases clipped from V and 9 bases from J, the junction kept 15 bases outside the gene matches. The CDR3 sequence is CASKRDRLQSVPQHF. The CDR3 DNA reads TGTGCCAGTAAGAGGGACAGACTCCAATCAGTGCCCCAGCATTTT. The complete variable domain, with remaining parts taken from reference TRBV19 and TRBJ1-5, reads DGGITQSPKYLFRKEGQNVTLSCEQNLNHDAMYWYRQDPGQGLRLIYYSQIVNDFQKGDIAEGYSVSREKKESFPLTVTSAQKNPTAFYLCASKRDRLQSVPQHFGDGTRLSIL.

V gene TRBV13 combines with J gene TRBJ2-5, with TRBD2 identical over 8 bases. Per the germline V gene, CDR1 is PRHDT and CDR2 is FYEKMQ (reference sequence). The CDR3 runs to 15 residues. V lost 2 bases to trimming and J lost 4 bases; unmatched junction nucleotides: 6. In nucleotides, the CDR3 is TGTGCCAGCAGCTTACGGACTAGCCCCCTAGAGACCCAGTACTTC. The encoded protein is CASSLRTSPLETQYF.

The DNA of the CDR3 is TGTGCCAGCAGTTACTCAGGGGATGAATCACCCCTCCACTTT. Its protein is CASSYSGDESPLHF. The gene calls are TRBV6-6 and TRBJ1-6; D perhaps matches TRBD1 (5 bases). Germline V CDR1 and CDR2: MNHNY, SVGAGI (reference sequence). Trimming stripped 0 bases from V and 10 bases from J, with 10 bases between. This CDR3 has 14 residues.